One and the same sample provided the 5 T cell receptor beta chains below, sequenced in a study of T cell responses to AZD1222 COVID-19 vaccine. Profiling relied on immunoSEQ multiplex PCR, and the TCRdb table lists in-frame clones only, not all of them. The sample yields some 120,000 clones, about nine tenths seen once. The sample in question was peripheral blood, obtained on day 0 of AZD1222 vaccination. The receptors were sampled from an adult in good health.

DNA for the CDR3: TGTGCCAGCAGTTTGGCGTCATCCTACAATGAGCAGTTCTTC. This encodes CASSLASSYNEQFF. V gene TRBV27 combines with J gene TRBJ2-1; D gene ambiguous. The length of the CDR3 is 14 residues. Looked up from germline, CDR1 is MNHEY and CDR2 is SMNVEV (reference sequence). The V end lost 3 bases, the J end lost 1 base, and 7 bases lay between the germline ends.

The chain employs TRBV5-1 and TRBJ1-1; possible D gene TRBD1, 6 bases. Germline lookup yields CDR1 SGHRS and CDR2 YFSETQ. V lost 4 bases and J 1 base, leaving 14 bases between the germline ends. The CDR3 has 15 residues. This CDR3 reads CASSRTTGTNTEAFF. In nucleotides, the CDR3 is TGCGCCAGCAGCAGGACTACAGGGACGAACACTGAAGCTTTCTTT.

This chain joins TRBV12-3 or TRBV12-4 and TRBJ1-2; the D gene is possibly TRBD1 (5 bases). The CDR3 is 13 amino acids. The V end lost 3 bases, the J end lost 5 bases, and 10 bases lay between the germline ends. Here the CDR3 reads CASSLVEGYGYTF. The CDR3 bases are TGTGCCAGCAGTTTGGTGGAGGGGTATGGCTACACCTTC.

The V and J genes are TRBV24-1 and TRBJ1-1, with TRBD1 matching 9 bases. The V segment lost 5 bases and the J segment 0 bases; nucleotides outside the gene matches: 0. This CDR3 has 14 residues. Germline V gene data show CDR1 as KGHDR and CDR2 as SFDVKD. The CDR3 DNA is TGTGCCACCAGTGGGACAGGGGTGAACACTGAAGCTTTCTTT. Its translation: CATSGTGVNTEAFF.

A few counts support this clone. The V and J genes are TRBV3-1 (or the pseudogene TRBV3-2) and TRBJ1-3; TRBD1 is a possible D gene (6 bases). Per germline, CDR1 LGHDT and CDR2 YNNKEL (reference sequence). CDR3 length: 18 amino acids. Trimming removed 1 base from V and 2 bases from J, with 18 bases in between. CDR3: CASSQGWAGDLPGNTIYF. The CDR3 region has the DNA TGTGCCAGCAGCCAAGGATGGGCAGGGGATTTACCTGGAAACACCATATATTTT.